The rows below give T cell receptor beta chains drawn from one sample of a study of cytomegalovirus exposure and HLA in healthy donors. Sequencing was performed with immunoSEQ multiplex PCR; in TCRdb, only in-frame clones are kept and a portion is missing. There are approximately 170,000 clones in the sample; roughly 80% occur only once, and less than 3% lies in the top ten. The sequenced sample consisted of PBMCs. The receptors here all came from a male donor in good health and CMV-seronegative. Each CDR3 is given with its conserved first and last residue. D genes are given only for firm matches. For some rows the clone size is stated as once, few or many, or as a class when expanded; others skip it.

>TRBV6-8|-|few|TRBJ2-7
CASRRRVNSYEQYF
TGTGCCTCCCGAAGGAGGGTCAACTCCTACGAGCAGTACTTC
>TRBV28|TRBD2|-|TRBJ2-7
CAYAGGRYEQYF
TGTGCCTACGCGGGGGGTAGGTACGAGCAGTACTTC
>TRBV14|-|-|TRBJ1-4
CASSRRQSYNEKLFF
TGTGCCAGCAGCCGAAGACAGAGCTATAATGAAAAACTGTTTTTT
>TRBV7-2|-|-|TRBJ1-3
CASSLVVRAVGSGNTIYF
TGTGCCAGCAGCTTAGTGGTGAGGGCTGTTGGCTCTGGAAACACCATATATTTT
>TRBV4-2|TRBD1|few|TRBJ1-5
CASSQGKAGGHQPQHF
TGTGCCAGCAGCCAGGGGAAGGCAGGGGGTCATCAGCCCCAGCATTTT
>TRBV5-1|TRBD2|-|TRBJ2-2
CASSFPGLAGADSNTGELFF
TGCGCCAGCAGCTTCCCAGGACTAGCGGGAGCGGATTCGAACACCGGGGAGCTGTTTTTT
>TRBV7-6|TRBD1|-|TRBJ2-7
CASSLDRGLYEQYF
TGTGCCAGCAGCTTGGACAGGGGGCTATACGAGCAGTACTTC
>TRBV6-1|TRBD1|once|TRBJ2-5
CASSDLDRVGETQYF
TGTGCCAGCAGTGATCTGGACAGGGTGGGAGAGACCCAGTACTTC
>TRBV2|TRBD2|-|TRBJ2-1
CASSEFTSGAYNEQFF
TGTGCCAGCAGTGAATTTACTAGCGGGGCCTACAATGAGCAGTTCTTC
>TRBV9|TRBD1|-|TRBJ2-2
CASSARTGGGTGELFF
TGTGCCAGCAGCGCCCGGACAGGGGGGGGCACCGGGGAGCTGTTTTTT
>TRBV28|-|-|TRBJ2-7
CASSFQPGFLNEQYF
TGTGCCAGCAGTTTTCAACCGGGATTTCTTAACGAGCAGTACTTC
>TRBV28|TRBD1|-|TRBJ1-1
CASSPGQGATEAFF
TGTGCCAGCAGTCCCGGACAGGGGGCGACTGAAGCTTTCTTT
>TRBV2|TRBD2|-|TRBJ2-3
CASERGGADTQYF
TGTGCCAGTGAGCGGGGGGGCGCCGATACGCAGTATTTT
>TRBV29-1|-|-|TRBJ2-3
CSVVWGGTDTQYF
TGCAGCGTTGTGTGGGGCGGCACAGATACGCAGTATTTT
>TRBV15|-|-|TRBJ2-4
CATSRDPTGLLAKNIQYF
TGTGCCACCAGCAGAGACCCGACAGGCCTATTAGCCAAAAACATTCAGTACTTC
>TRBV5-1|TRBD1|-|TRBJ1-2
CASRKGTGDNYGYTF
TGCGCCAGCAGGAAAGGGACAGGCGACAACTATGGCTACACCTTC
>TRBV5-4|-|-|TRBJ2-7
CASSSTDSLLYEQYF
TGTGCCAGCAGCTCGACGGACAGCCTCCTCTACGAGCAGTACTTC
>TRBV28|TRBD1|-|TRBJ2-7
CASSLRDRGRYEQYF
TGTGCCAGCAGTTTACGGGACAGGGGTCGCTACGAGCAGTACTTC
>TRBV7-2|-|-|TRBJ2-1
CASRLDRSSYNEQFF
TGTGCCAGCAGACTAGACCGTAGCTCCTACAATGAGCAGTTCTTC
>TRBV27|-|once|TRBJ1-6
CASSFSDNSPLHF
TGTGCCAGCAGTTTTTCAGATAATTCACCCCTCCACTTT
>TRBV6-1|TRBD1|-|TRBJ1-2
CASSEVTGGSYGYTF
TGTGCCAGCAGCGAAGTTACAGGGGGGTCCTATGGCTACACCTTC
>TRBV7-8|-|-|TRBJ1-1
CASSLKASGEAFF
TGTGCCAGCAGCTTAAAGGCTTCAGGTGAAGCTTTCTTT
>TRBV4-2|TRBD1|-|TRBJ2-7
CASSQDAVRGPYEQYF
TGTGCCAGCAGCCAAGATGCGGTCAGGGGGCCCTACGAGCAGTACTTC
>TRBV4-3|TRBD2|once|TRBJ2-3
CASSQLAGGTDTQYF
TGCGCCAGCAGCCAACTAGCGGGGGGTACAGATACGCAGTATTTT
>TRBV7-9|TRBD2|-|TRBJ2-1
CASSTSGRGHNEQFF
TGTGCCAGCAGCACTAGCGGGAGGGGTCACAATGAGCAGTTCTTC
>TRBV9|TRBD2|once|TRBJ2-1
CASSPRTSGGANEQFF
TGTGCCAGCAGCCCCCGGACTAGCGGGGGGGCCAACGAGCAGTTCTTC
>TRBV18|-|once|TRBJ2-7
CASSPGGLSYEQYF
TGTGCCAGCTCACCGGGGGGTTTGTCCTACGAGCAGTACTTC
>TRBV5-6|-|-|TRBJ2-5
CASSLIVLQETQYF
TGTGCCAGCAGCTTGATAGTGCTACAAGAGACCCAGTACTTC
>TRBV28|TRBD1|-|TRBJ2-1
CASRGQGANNEQFF
TGTGCCAGCAGGGGACAGGGGGCCAACAATGAGCAGTTCTTC
>TRBV7-2|TRBD1|-|TRBJ2-3
CASSLADRETDTQYF
TGTGCCAGCAGCTTGGCGGACAGGGAGACAGATACGCAGTATTTT
>TRBV5-4|TRBD1|-|TRBJ1-6
CASSLYGTGVSPLHF
TGTGCCAGCAGCTTGTACGGGACAGGGGTTTCACCCCTCCACTTT
>TRBV28|TRBD2|-|TRBJ2-1
CASSPRGLAGANEQFF
TGTGCCAGCAGTCCAAGGGGACTAGCGGGAGCCAATGAGCAGTTCTTC
>TRBV5-4|TRBD2|-|TRBJ2-3
CASSRTSGSTDTQYF
TGTGCCAGCAGCCGGACTAGCGGTAGCACAGATACGCAGTATTTT
>TRBV5-4|TRBD1|-|TRBJ2-3
CASSPPGQSTDTQYF
TGTGCCAGCAGCCCTCCGGGACAGAGCACAGATACGCAGTATTTT
>TRBV4-2|-|-|TRBJ1-4
CASSQDRGGEKLFF
TGTGCCAGCAGCCAAGATCGGGGGGGGGAAAAACTGTTTTTT
>TRBV6-5|TRBD2|-|TRBJ2-1
CASSRGDEQFF
TGTGCCAGCAGTCGGGGGGATGAGCAGTTCTTC
>TRBV28|-|few|TRBJ2-7
CASSFRVSGSNEQYF
TGTGCCAGCAGTTTTAGAGTATCGGGTTCGAACGAGCAGTACTTC
>TRBV6-5|TRBD1|few|TRBJ1-5
CASSRGQGNQPQHF
TGTGCCAGCAGTAGGGGACAGGGCAATCAGCCCCAGCATTTT
>TRBV5-1|-|few|TRBJ2-5
CASSPGWEETQYF
TGCGCCAGCAGCCCGGGATGGGAGGAGACCCAGTACTTC
>TRBV9|TRBD1|-|TRBJ2-7
CASSASPGQGSYEQYF
TGTGCCAGCAGCGCCAGCCCGGGACAGGGCTCCTACGAGCAGTACTTC
>TRBV2|-|-|TRBJ1-4
CASSVGGNNEKLFF
TGTGCCAGCAGTGTGGGGGGTAATAATGAAAAACTGTTTTTT
>TRBV7-2|-|-|TRBJ2-7
CASSPRPSVSSYEQYF
TGTGCCAGCAGCCCCCGACCTAGCGTCAGCTCCTACGAGCAGTACTTC
>TRBV7-2|-|-|TRBJ2-6
CASSLAGSSGANVLTF
TGTGCCAGCAGCTTAGCGGGGAGCTCTGGGGCCAACGTCCTGACTTTC
>TRBV27|TRBD2|few|TRBJ2-7
CASAGEGYTKQYF
TGTGCCAGCGCGGGGGAGGGATATACGAAGCAGTACTTC
>TRBV19|TRBD1|-|TRBJ1-5
CASSIPKTGFYSNQPQHF
TGTGCCAGTAGTATACCAAAGACAGGGTTTTATAGCAATCAGCCCCAGCATTTT
>TRBV6-1|-|few|TRBJ2-7
CASRAISSYEQYF
TGTGCCAGCAGAGCCATAAGCTCCTACGAGCAGTACTTC
>TRBV19|TRBD2|once|TRBJ2-3
CASSPAGVGTDTQYF
TGTGCCAGTAGTCCCGCGGGAGTGGGCACAGATACGCAGTATTTT
>TRBV9|TRBD2|-|TRBJ2-1
CASSTTSGRRNEQFF
TGTGCCAGCAGTACCACTAGCGGGAGGCGGAATGAGCAGTTCTTC
>TRBV5-1|-|few|TRBJ1-5
CASSLVGADQPQHF
TGCGCCAGCAGCTTGGTGGGGGCCGATCAGCCCCAGCATTTT